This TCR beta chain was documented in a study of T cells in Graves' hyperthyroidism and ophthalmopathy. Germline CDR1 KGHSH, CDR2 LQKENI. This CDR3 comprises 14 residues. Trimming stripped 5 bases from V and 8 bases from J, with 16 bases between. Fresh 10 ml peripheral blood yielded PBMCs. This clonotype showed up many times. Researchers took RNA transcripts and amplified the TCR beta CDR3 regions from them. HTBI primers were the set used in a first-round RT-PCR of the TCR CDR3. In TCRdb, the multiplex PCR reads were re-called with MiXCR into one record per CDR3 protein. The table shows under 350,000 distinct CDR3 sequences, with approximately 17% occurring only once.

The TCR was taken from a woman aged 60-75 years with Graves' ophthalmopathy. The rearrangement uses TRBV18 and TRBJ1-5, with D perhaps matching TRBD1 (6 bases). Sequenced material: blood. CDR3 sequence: CASSSRQGYEPQHF. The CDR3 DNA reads TGTGCCAGCTCATCACGTCAGGGGTACGAGCCCCAGCATTTT.